This record looks at one T cell receptor beta chain sequence and its context. Antigen unknown. CD45RA-negative memory and CD45RA+ naive subsets were split from the CD4+ cells. The entry originates in a study of shared clonotypes between healthy human individuals. In the authors' methods: Filtering of immunoSEQ junctional sequences could not match full-length read filtering. Sequencing used immunoSEQ multiplex PCR; TCRdb keeps in-frame clones, though not all of them. V and J calls and clone size are those listed in that table; D and trimming were worked out from the DNA. The sample lists about 1.5 million clones; 98% were seen once. Trimming took off 3 bases at V and 5 bases at J, with 8 bases between the two ends. The length of the CDR3 is 12 residues. Germline values: CDR1 SGDLS, CDR2 YYNGEE. Findings and limits, study-wide: Since donors were few, the genetic and exposure-history diversity represented was limited. Some clonotypes were shared by all four sorted-subset donors, while others were not shared. The non-shared ones had lower generation probabilities than the shared ones.

The TCR originated in a man under 40 in good health. Sequenced sample: naive CD4+ T cells sorted from blood. The subset: CD45RA+ positively selected. The genes are TRBV9 and TRBJ2-5; D uncertain. The CDR3 loop reads CASSGNQETQYF. In nucleotides, the CDR3 is TGTGCCAGCAGCGGTAATCAGGAGACCCAGTACTTC.